This paragraph reports one TCR beta chain. Its cognate antigen is unknown. The data were obtained in a study of cytomegalovirus exposure and HLA in healthy donors. Study-wide points: According to a subsequent analysis, TCR clusters from the first cohort were inclined to appear together in the 120 validation repertoires. Associated with cytomegalovirus, according to the listing, were 170 or so TCR beta chains. As confirmed in vitro, a few CMV-associated chains were specific for CMV antigens.

Separate from the approximately 720-subject first cohort, the 120-subject validation cohort was the one that the donors belonged to. The CDR3 covers 14 residues. Trimming shortened V by 4 bases and J by 5 bases, and 12 bases separated the two germline ends. The germline CDR1 and CDR2 sequences are SGHRS and YFSETQ. Here immunoSEQ multiplex PCR was the method, and the copy in TCRdb shows in-frame clones only, minus some. The data show around 160,000 clones, around four fifths seen once. What was sequenced was PBMCs. The chain has TRBV5-1 and TRBJ1-4, with a weak D call TRBD1 (5 bases). The TCR originated in a young man in good health and CMV-seropositive. Written as DNA, the CDR3 is TGCGCCAGCAGCCCGGACAAGGGGAATGAAAAACTGTTTTTT. It codes for CASSPDKGNEKLFF.